This passage covers 5 T cell receptor beta chains from one sample sequenced in a study of early T cells in non-severe SARS-CoV-2 infection. MiXCR, applied by TCRdb to the 5' RACE reads, yields one record per CDR3 protein. The data contain about 58,000 distinct CDR3 sequences, 9.5% to 15% of them singletons. The sequenced sample was whole blood. Receptors were obtained from an adult who was a healthcare worker with PCR-confirmed SARS-CoV-2 infection or an uninfected control (not recorded which).

This clonotype was picked up many times. This chain uses TRBV9 with TRBJ2-3; 11 positions match TRBD2. Germline V lookup: CDR1 SGDLS, CDR2 YYNGEE. The CDR3 spans 16 residues. V lost 3 bases, J lost 4 bases, and 7 bases stayed unmatched. The CDR3 DNA follows: TGTGCCAGCAGCGCCTCACTAGCGGGAGCCCCAGATACGCAGTATTTT. It encodes CASSASLAGAPDTQYF.

This clonotype was detected many times. The V and J genes are TRBV29-1 and TRBJ1-2; D is unresolved. Germline lookup yields CDR1 SQVTM and CDR2 ANQGSEA. Between the trimmed V and J ends, which lost 3 bases and 8 bases, there was a span of 10 bases. The CDR3 loop spans 11 amino acids. The CDR3 coding sequence is TGCAGCGTTGAGAGTCCGGGAGGCTACACCTTC. Protein product: CSVESPGGYTF.

There are many counts of this clonotype. The J gene is TRBJ2-7, the V gene TRBV11-2; D gene uncertain. This CDR3 is 11 amino acids long. The germline CDR1 and CDR2 sequences are SGHAT and FQNNGV. V was cut by 5 bases and J by 9 bases, with 11 bases left in between. CDR3 sequence (DNA): TGTGCCAGCAGCCCCCTGGGGATGCAGTACTTC. This gives the protein CASSPLGMQYF.

This clonotype has at least ten counts. No DNA is shown, since the ends of the CDR3 on it are uncertain; the CDR3 is the one TCRdb lists. This sequence joins TRBV9 and TRBJ2-1; the table's TRBD2 call for D was not verified on the DNA. A total of 23 residues make up the CDR3, ends included. Germline V gives CDR1 SGDLS, CDR2 YYNGEE. This CDR3 reads CASSTPTFGAGTSGRGSYNEQFF.

In its sample, this clonotype was seen many times. This chain uses TRBV6-5 with TRBJ2-5, with TRBD2 matching 7 bases. Losses at the gene ends were 2 bases for V and 0 bases for J; bases not matched to a gene: 0. The CDR3 sequence is 14 residues long. From germline, CDR1 is MNHEY and CDR2 SVGAGI. The CDR3 loop is CASSYSGDQETQYF. Here the CDR3 DNA reads TGTGCCAGCAGTTACAGCGGGGACCAAGAGACCCAGTACTTC.